This T cell receptor (beta chain) came from a study of T cell repertoires in cytomegalovirus infection (dated by TCRdb to the late 2010s). Study-level background: Donor HLA type was relevant to the analysis, because carriage of CMV infection together with the matching HLA type was indicated by public TCR beta signatures. The full study reports these points: In the ex vivo response, HLA-C-restricted CMV-specific TCR beta clonotypes were dominant, and in two of eight donors the single most frequent clonotype came from this HLA-C-restricted group. Cumulative frequency of public TCR beta family members discriminated carriers of CMV infection plus the relevant HLA type in this cohort and an independent approximately 340-donor cohort.

V gives up 3 bases and J gives up 2 bases, and the segment between their germline ends measures 8 bases. The germline V gene yields MNHEY for CDR1 and SVGEGT for CDR2. The CDR3 measures 13 amino acids from cysteine to phenylalanine. Of all the DNA, just the CDR3 is kept, 39 bases in frame from base 1. Instrument used: Illumina HiSeq 1500. TCRdb trimmed public reads at Q25 via fastp, called clones via MiXCR and kept in-frame beta chains. Every CDR3 protein is listed once, alongside the most common genes and DNA of its rows. In this sample the table shows over 150,000 distinct CDR3 sequences, approximately 15% of which occur a single time. In total, the top ten clones hold around 27% of the sample. Details on this clonotype: This receptor's antigen is unknown. Base qualities are not recorded, but no much larger clone differs from it by a single base.

Sequenced sample: PBMCs. Here the chain combines TRBV6-2 or TRBV6-3 and TRBJ2-7; the D gene may be TRBD1 or TRBD2, since each aligns over 6 bases. The receptor comes from a human donor in good health (CMV status not recorded). Some clones in this sample may be carry-over from other donors' samples. The DNA reads TGTGCCAGCAGTTATCGGGGGCCCTACGAGCAGTACTTC. It translates to CASSYRGPYEQYF.